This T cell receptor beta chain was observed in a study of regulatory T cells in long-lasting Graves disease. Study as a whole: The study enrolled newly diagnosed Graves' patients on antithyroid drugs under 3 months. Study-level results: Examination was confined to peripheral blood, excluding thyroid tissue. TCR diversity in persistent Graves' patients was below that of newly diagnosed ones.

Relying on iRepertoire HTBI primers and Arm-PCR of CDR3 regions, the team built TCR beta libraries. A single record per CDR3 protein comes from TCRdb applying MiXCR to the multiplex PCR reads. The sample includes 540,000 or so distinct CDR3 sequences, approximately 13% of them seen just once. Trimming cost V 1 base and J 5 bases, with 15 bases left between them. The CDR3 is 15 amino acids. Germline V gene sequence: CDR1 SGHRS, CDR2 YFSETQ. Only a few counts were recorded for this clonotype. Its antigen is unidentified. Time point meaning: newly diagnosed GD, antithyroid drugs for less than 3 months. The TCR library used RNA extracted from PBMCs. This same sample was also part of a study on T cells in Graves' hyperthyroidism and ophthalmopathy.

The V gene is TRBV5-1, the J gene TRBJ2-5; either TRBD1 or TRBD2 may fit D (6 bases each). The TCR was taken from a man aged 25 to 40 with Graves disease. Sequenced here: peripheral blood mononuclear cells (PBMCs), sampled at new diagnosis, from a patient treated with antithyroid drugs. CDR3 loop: CASSLIGRGGETQYF. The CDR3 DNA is TGCGCCAGCAGCTTGATCGGCAGGGGAGGTGAGACCCAGTACTTC.